The subject of this entry is one T cell receptor (beta chain). Its specificity is not known. Samples with a second dose at about 4 or about 12 weeks were pooled together. The data derive from a study of T cell responses to AZD1222 COVID-19 vaccine. General study findings and limits: The study reported that nearly half of spike-specific TCRs target unmutated variant regions. Spike as a whole was targeted by vaccine-associated CD4 TCRs, dominant at 160-218 and 743-854. Repertoires were obtained solely post-peak T cell response.

Assay used: immunoSEQ multiplex PCR; TCRdb lists only in-frame clones, some missing. The sample contains some 130,000 clones, around 90% of which appear only once. V was clipped by 5 bases and J by 4 bases, with 12 bases between them. CDR1 and CDR2 from the germline V gene are SGHNT and YENEEA. This CDR3 spans 13 amino acids. The sequence was collected from an adult who received the AZD1222 COVID-19 vaccine. The specimen comprised peripheral blood, sampled 28 days after the second AZD1222 dose. The genes are TRBV11-3 and TRBJ2-7; D gene ambiguous. This CDR3 reads CASSTGPGYEQYF. CDR3 nucleotide sequence: TGTGCCAGCAGCACCGGCCCCGGATACGAGCAGTACTTC.